The 27 T cell receptor beta chains in this list originate from one sample, sequenced in a study of blood T cells in healthy people across ages. A second PCR, run for roughly 7 to 11 cycles, used a sample-barcoded 5' primer plus a J-beta primer mix. In TCRdb, the 5' RACE reads were re-called with MiXCR into one record per CDR3 protein. The sample lists a few hundred thousand distinct CDR3 sequences, roughly a quarter occurring once. These same data were also listed under a study on T cells of mothers and their children.

Sequenced sample: blood. Receptors were obtained from a boy aged 2 to 10 in good health.

This chain connects TRBV6-2 or TRBV6-3 to TRBJ2-7; D remains unclear. The CDR3 loop spans 11 amino acids. Between the trimmed V and J ends, which lost 5 bases and 7 bases, there was a span of 9 bases. Germline CDR1 and CDR2: MNHEY and SVGEGT. In DNA, the CDR3 is TGTGCCAGCAGTCGGGCAGCGGAGCAGTACTTC. This translates into CASSRAAEQYF.

Ten or more counts support this clonotype. The CDR3 region is CAISQDRTDTQYF. The CDR3 coding sequence is TGTGCCATCAGCCAGGACCGAACAGATACGCAGTATTTT. This sequence joins TRBV10-3 and TRBJ2-3; D is ambiguous. V lost 6 bases and J 3 bases, leaving 10 bases between the germline ends. CDR3 size: 13 residues. The germline CDR1 and CDR2 sequences are ENHRY and SYGVKD.

J is TRBJ1-4 and V is TRBV15; no firm D call. Germline V gene data show CDR1 as LNHNV and CDR2 as YYDKDF (reference sequence). The V and J ends lost 5 bases and 5 bases respectively, with 18 bases between them. The CDR3 extends over 16 amino acids. As DNA, the CDR3 is TGTGCCACCAGCGAAGGGAGTGGACGGTCAAATGAAAAACTGTTTTTT. Encoded protein: CATSEGSGRSNEKLFF.

This clonotype came up a few times. V gene TRBV11-2 combines with J gene TRBJ2-1, with 7 positions matching TRBD2. Trimming took 1 base from V and 2 from J; bases not matched to a gene: 5. There are 16 residues in the CDR3. The germline V gene has CDR1 SGHAT and CDR2 FQNNGV. In nucleotides, the CDR3 is TGTGCCAGCAGCTTAGGGGGGGGAGTTGCCTACAATGAGCAGTTCTTC. Translation gives CASSLGGGVAYNEQFF. Using reference TRBV11-2 and TRBJ2-1 for the parts outside the CDR3, the full variable domain is EAGVAQSPRYKIIEKRQSVAFWCNPISGHATLYWYQQILGQGPKLLIQFQNNGVVDDSQLPKDRFSAERLKGVDSTLKIQPAKLEDSAVYLCASSLGGGVAYNEQFFGPGTRLTVL.

This clonotype was detected a few times. The chain links TRBV29-1 to TRBJ2-5; weak D call: TRBD2 (5 bases). CDR3 length equals 14 residues. Germline V lookup: CDR1 SQVTM, CDR2 ANQGSEA. DNA of the CDR3: TGCAGTACCGAGAGAGGGAAGGTTCAAGAGACCCAGTACTTC. It is translated as CSTERGKVQETQYF.

This clonotype has a handful of counts. The junction does not match germline at one end; this may be a read error. The rearrangement joins TRBV7-7 to TRBJ2-3; tentatively, D is TRBD2 (6 bases). Germline lookup yields CDR1 SSHAT and CDR2 FNYEAQ (reference sequence). CDR3 length: 14 amino acids. The CDR3 region is CASSPAPAGNTQYF. CDR3 in DNA: TGTGCTAGCAGCCCCGCGCCGGCGGGGAATACGCAGTATTTT.

For this clonotype: Its ends do not fully match the called genes, so a read error is possible. The V gene is TRBV3-1, the J gene TRBJ2-3; 10 bases agree with TRBD2. The CDR3 extends over 21 amino acids. Germline-derived CDR1 and CDR2 are LGHDT and YNNKEL (reference sequence). The CDR3 nucleotides read TGTGCCGGCAGCCAAGTGGGAAGTCTAGCGGGGGTCTCTGCTAGCACAGATACGCAGTATTTT. This gives the protein CAGSQVGSLAGVSASTDTQYF.

This clonotype was counted a few times. The genes are TRBV29-1 and TRBJ2-5, with D perhaps TRBD1 (5 bases). CDR3 length equals 14 residues. V lost 2 bases, J lost 1 base, and 11 bases lay in between. The germline V gene encodes CDR1 SQVTM and CDR2 ANQGSEA. The chain's CDR3 is CSVELGDFQETQYF. CDR3 DNA sequence: TGCAGCGTTGAATTAGGGGATTTCCAAGAGACCCAGTACTTC.

The table lists this clonotype with a few counts. The chain links TRBV3-1 to TRBJ2-7; TRBD1 aligns across 7 bases. Germline CDR1 is LGHDT and CDR2 is YNNKEL (reference sequence). With 3 bases clipped from V and 0 bases from J, the junction kept 2 bases outside the gene matches. This CDR3 has 14 residues. The CDR3 region has the DNA TGTGCCAGCAGCCATCGGGACAGCTCCTACGAGCAGTACTTC. This gives the protein CASSHRDSSYEQYF.

The rearrangement uses TRBV10-3 and TRBJ2-2; 11 positions match TRBD2. The V and J ends lost 3 bases and 1 base, in that order; junction bases with no gene match: 7. Germline V gene lookup returns CDR1 ENHRY and CDR2 SYGVKD. CDR3 length equals 18 residues. The CDR3 DNA reads TGTGCCATCAGTGATTCTAGCGGGGGGACTAAGAACACCGGGGAGCTGTTTTTT. Its translation: CAISDSSGGTKNTGELFF.

This clonotype came up a few times. The CDR3 spells CASSPPRGGSDEQYF. The CDR3 region has the DNA TGTGCCAGCTCACCACCGAGGGGCGGTAGCGACGAGCAGTACTTC. The rearrangement joins TRBV18 to TRBJ2-7; the D call may be TRBD1 or TRBD2 (5 bases each). The CDR3 runs to 15 residues. Trimming removed 0 bases from V and 5 bases from J, with 14 bases in between. Germline CDR1 is KGHSH and CDR2 is LQKENI.

Here the CDR3 DNA reads TGCAGCGTTGTCGGCAGCTCCTACAATGAGCAGTTCTTC. It translates to CSVVGSSYNEQFF. This rearrangement joins TRBV29-1 to TRBJ2-1; no firm D call. Trimming removed 4 bases from V and 0 bases from J, with 7 bases in between. CDR3 size: 13 residues. Germline CDR1 and CDR2: SQVTM and ANQGSEA.

The gene calls are TRBV11-2 and TRBJ2-1; tentatively, D is TRBD1 (6 bases). This CDR3 has 15 amino acids. Germline CDR1 is SGHAT and CDR2 is FQNNGV. The V and J ends lost 5 bases and 2 bases respectively, with 13 bases between them. This CDR3 reads CASSPGQFPYNEQFF. The DNA for the CDR3 is TGTGCCAGCAGCCCCGGACAGTTTCCCTACAATGAGCAGTTCTTC.

This clonotype was detected many times. V usage is TRBV12-3 or TRBV12-4 and J usage is TRBJ1-4, with D hard to call. This CDR3 has 13 residues. Trimming shortened V by 5 bases and J by 6 bases, and 10 bases separated the two germline ends. The CDR3 DNA reads TGTGCCAGCAGTCCGGACGGACATGAAAAACTGTTTTTT. Translated, it gives CASSPDGHEKLFF.

The CDR3 reads CASSLSRGHEKLFF. Written as DNA, the CDR3 is TGTGCCAGCAGTTTAAGCAGGGGGCACGAAAAACTGTTTTTT. The chain couples TRBV27 to TRBJ1-4; TRBD1 matches at 8 bases. CDR3 length: 14 residues. The ends lost 2 bases at V and 8 bases at J; junction bases unmatched: 4. CDR1 is MNHEY and CDR2 is SMNVEV in the germline V gene (reference sequence).

V and J are TRBV28 and TRBJ2-6, with D tentatively TRBD1 or TRBD2 (6 bases each). The CDR3 is 18 residues long. Germline CDR1 reads MDHEN; CDR2 reads SYDVKM. Trimming left V 2 bases short and J 2 bases short, with 16 bases between. The CDR3 DNA reads TGTGCCAGCAGTTTAGTAAATGGAGGGGGAGCTGGGGCCAACGTCCTGACTTTC. It codes for CASSLVNGGGAGANVLTF.

A word on this clonotype: At one of its ends the junction is not consistent with the germline gene, which may arise from a read error. J is TRBJ1-1 and V is TRBV4-3; 9 nucleotides line up with TRBD1. This CDR3 comprises 15 residues. CDR1 and CDR2 from the germline V gene are LGHNA and YSLEER. CDR3 nucleotides: TGCACCAGCAGCCAACAGACAGGGGGGAGGGCTGAAGCTTTCTTT. Translating it yields CTSSQQTGGRAEAFF.

The chain uses TRBV12-3 or TRBV12-4 and TRBJ1-1; no clear D. Trimming removed 3 bases at V and 1 base at J, with 6 bases between. The CDR3 is made up of 13 amino acids. The CDR3 bases are TGTGCCAGCAGTTTTGCGCCGAACACTGAAGCTTTCTTT. It translates to CASSFAPNTEAFF.

The chain links TRBV10-3 to TRBJ2-6, with D tentatively TRBD1 or TRBD2 (5 bases each). V was shortened by 0 bases and J by 2 bases, with 14 bases between the two germline ends. The CDR3 runs to 18 residues. Looked up from germline, CDR1 is ENHRY and CDR2 is SYGVKD. The CDR3 coding sequence is TGTGCCATCAGTGAGTCGTTGCTCCGGGACCCTGGGGCCAACGTCCTGACTTTC. Translated, it gives CAISESLLRDPGANVLTF.

CDR3 bases: TGCGCCAGCAGCTTGGTGCCTACAGGGTTTCTGCTATCCGAGCAGTACTTC. It encodes CASSLVPTGFLLSEQYF. The chain couples TRBV5-1 to TRBJ2-7; TRBD1 is a possible D gene (6 bases). The CDR3 loop spans 17 amino acids. Looked up from germline, CDR1 is SGHRS and CDR2 is YFSETQ. The V and J ends lost 0 bases and 6 bases respectively, with 22 bases between them.

Only a few counts were recorded for this clonotype. Sequence at one end of the junction differs from germline and may be a read error. The rearrangement uses TRBV6-1 and TRBJ2-3; D is perhaps TRBD2 (5 bases). CDR3 size: 15 residues. CDR1 MNHNS and CDR2 SASEGT come from the germline V gene. The CDR3 spells CASSEEAGSTDAQYF. CDR3 DNA: TGTGCCAGCAGTGAAGAGGCTGGGAGCACAGATGCGCAGTATTTT.

This chain connects TRBV12-3 or TRBV12-4 to TRBJ2-1; tentative D call: TRBD1 (6 bases). The J call is uncertain, as TRBJ2-7 better fits the DNA end. The CDR3 sequence is 13 residues long. The DNA for the CDR3 is TGTGCCAGCAGTTTTCAGGGGACCCACGAGCAGTACTTC. Translating it yields CASSFQGTHEQYF.

There are a few counts of this clonotype. The V and J genes are TRBV15 and TRBJ1-1, with D tentatively TRBD1 (6 bases). The CDR3 consists of 15 residues. The germline gives CDR1 LNHNV, CDR2 YYDKDF (reference sequence). The ends were cut back, 1 base at V and 5 bases at J, with 14 bases in the middle. CDR3 sequence: CATSRGYTGWTEAFF. DNA of the CDR3: TGTGCCACCAGCAGAGGGTATACAGGGTGGACTGAAGCTTTCTTT.

The gene calls are TRBV4-1 and TRBJ2-5, with D possibly being TRBD1 (6 bases). This CDR3 is 14 amino acids long. From germline, CDR1 is MGHRA and CDR2 YSYEKL. The V end lost 1 base, the J end lost 11 bases, and 17 bases lay between the germline ends. CDR3 loop: CASSQGFESGQQYF. The CDR3 nucleotides read TGCGCCAGCAGCCAAGGGTTTGAATCAGGACAGCAGTACTTC.

V and J are TRBV25-1 and TRBJ1-2, with no clear D. Germline V gene lookup returns CDR1 MGHDK and CDR2 SYGVNS. Between the trimmed V and J ends, which lost 4 bases and 4 bases, there was a span of 16 bases. This CDR3 contains 15 residues. CDR3 DNA sequence: TGTGCCAGCAGTGGGGGAAGACGGAGGAGCTATGGCTACACCTTC. Translation: CASSGGRRRSYGYTF.

This clonotype was seen a handful of times. V usage is TRBV20-1 and J usage is TRBJ2-5; TRBD2 aligns across 13 bases. Germline-derived CDR1 and CDR2 are DFQATT and SNEGSKA (reference sequence). CDR3 length: 16 residues. J was trimmed by 5 bases and V by 2 bases; bases with no gene match: 8. As DNA, the CDR3 is TGCAGTGCTAGAAGAACTAGCGGGGGGGTAGGGGAGACCCAGTACTTC. Its protein is CSARRTSGGVGETQYF.

Comment on this clonotype: The junction departs from germline at one end; a sequencing error may be responsible. The V gene is TRBV27, the J gene TRBJ1-6; 8 nucleotides line up with TRBD1. The CDR3 runs 15 residues. Looked up from germline, CDR1 is MNHEY and CDR2 is SMNVEV (reference sequence). The CDR3 DNA sequence: TGTGCCGGCAGTTATTCGGACAGGGAGGATTCACCCCTCCACTTT. Amino acid sequence: CAGSYSDREDSPLHF.